This T cell receptor beta chain was profiled in a study of OX40 agonist ivuxolimab in advanced cancers. About the study: Patients were given ivuxolimab, an antibody that agonizes OX40 (CD134). Among those enrolled, mean age was around 55 years (range about 23 to 79) and about 79% were male.

Sequenced by immunoSEQ multiplex PCR; TCRdb stores in-frame clones only, minus some. The sample yields over 55,000 clones, around 94% seen once. This CDR3 is built from 18 residues. J gave up 5 bases and V 1 base, and 13 bases lay outside the gene matches. The germline V gene encodes CDR1 SGHTA and CDR2 FQGNSA. Sequences were derived from CD4+ or CD8+ T cells sorted from blood, sampled in a trial of the OX40 agonist ivuxolimab. The sequence was collected from an adult with an advanced solid tumor such as melanoma, head and neck, liver or kidney cancer. The chain combines TRBV7-2 with TRBJ1-4; 7 nucleotides agree with TRBD1. CDR3 DNA: TGTGCCAGCAGCTTAGGGGGTCGACAGGGAGCATGGAATGAAAAACTGTTTTTT. It codes for CASSLGGRQGAWNEKLFF. Combining the CDR3 with reference TRBV7-2 and TRBJ1-4 gives the whole variable domain GAGVSQSPSNKVTEKGKDVELRCDPISGHTALYWYRQSLGQGLEFLIYFQGNSAPDKSGLPSDRFSAERTGGSVSTLTIQRTQQEDSAVYLCASSLGGRQGAWNEKLFFGSGTQLSVL.